The 27 T cell receptor beta chains in this list originate from one sample, sequenced in a study of cytomegalovirus exposure and HLA in healthy donors (dated by TCRdb to 2016 to 2017). Preparation of the library involved the immunoSEQ multiplex PCR assay. For the multiplex PCR, a mixture combining 60 forward primers for TCR Vbeta segments and 13 reverse primers for TCR Jbeta segments was used. TCRdb mirrors the immuneACCESS table, restricted to in-frame sequences. Some clones are absent from its copies; in checked studies, under half trace to an unresolved V gene, and the reason for the others is unknown. The sample profile shows about 160,000 clones; roughly 85% of them were found once. 0.8% to 1% of the sample comes from the top ten. Source material: PBMCs. The receptor source for this set is a woman aged 25 to 39 in good health and CMV-seronegative.

The chain recombines TRBV9 with TRBJ2-5; perhaps TRBD2 as D (6 bases). Germline V lookup: CDR1 SGDLS, CDR2 YYNGEE. Trimming left V 7 bases short and J 9 bases short, with 19 bases between. This CDR3 contains 13 residues. The CDR3: CASSSRTPGAQYF. The CDR3 bases are TGTGCCAGCTCTTCCAGGACACCGGGGGCCCAGTACTTC.

Remarks on this clone: Additional DNA sequences in this sample encode the identical CDR3. The chain is built from TRBV6-1 and TRBJ1-1; D ambiguous. This CDR3 comprises 15 residues. CDR1 and CDR2 from the germline V gene are MNHNS and SASEGT. Trimming stripped 3 bases from V and 0 bases from J, with 11 bases between. The CDR3 nucleotides read TGTGCCAGCAGTGAGGCGACAAATATGAACACTGAAGCTTTCTTT. Encoded protein: CASSEATNMNTEAFF.

V and J are TRBV7-3 and TRBJ1-2, with D perhaps matching TRBD1 (5 bases). V was clipped by 1 base and J by 6 bases, with 27 bases between them. This CDR3 has 19 residues. The germline CDR1 and CDR2 sequences are SGHTA and FQGTGA. Written as DNA, the CDR3 is TGTGCCAGCAGCTTAAAGCCTTGGGGGGTAGGCAGGGACCCGCATGGCTACACCTTC. This translates into CASSLKPWGVGRDPHGYTF.

The chain employs TRBV5-4 and TRBJ2-1; possible D gene TRBD2, 6 bases. The length of the CDR3 is 16 residues. V lost 3 bases, J lost 7 bases, and 20 bases lay in between. Germline assignment: CDR1 SGHNT and CDR2 YYREEE (reference sequence). The CDR3 bases are TGTGCCAGCAGCTCATTCTACGGGGGTTTCGGGAATGAGCAGTTCTTC. Its protein product is CASSSFYGGFGNEQFF.

The rearrangement uses TRBV18 and TRBJ2-7; 8 positions match TRBD2. There are 13 residues in the CDR3. With 0 bases clipped from V and 6 bases from J, the junction kept 1 base outside the gene matches. Germline V CDR1 and CDR2: KGHSH, LQKENI. CDR3 DNA: TGTGCCAGCTCACCACCCGGGACTAGCGAGCAGTACTTC. As protein: CASSPPGTSEQYF. The variable domain in full, with the rest retrieved from reference TRBV18 and TRBJ2-7, is NAGVMQNPRHLVRRRGQEARLRCSPMKGHSHVYWYRQLPEEGLKFMVYLQKENIIDESGMPKERFSAEFPKEGPSILRIQQVVRGDSAAYFCASSPPGTSEQYFGPGTRLTVT.

V usage is TRBV10-2 and J usage is TRBJ2-1; maybe TRBD2 (5 bases). V lost 5 bases and J 5 bases, leaving 10 bases between the germline ends. CDR1 WSHSY and CDR2 SAAADI come from the germline V gene. The CDR3 contains 13 residues. In DNA, the CDR3 is TGCGCCAGCAGTCCCATGAGGGACAATGAGCAGTTCTTC. As protein: CASSPMRDNEQFF.

The chain carries TRBV5-1 and TRBJ2-1; 9 bases align to TRBD1. With 4 bases clipped from V and 12 bases from J, the junction kept 2 bases outside the gene matches. The CDR3 length is 11 residues. Germline V gives CDR1 SGHRS, CDR2 YFSETQ. DNA for the CDR3: TGCGCCAGCAGCCCGGACAGGGGGCAGTTCTTC. This encodes CASSPDRGQFF.

The J gene is TRBJ1-2, the V gene TRBV6-1; D call uncertain. CDR3 length: 12 residues. Germline assignment: CDR1 MNHNS and CDR2 SASEGT. Trimming removed 8 bases at V and 5 bases at J, with 12 bases between. CDR3 nucleotide sequence: TGTGCCAGCTACACCGGCGGTTATGGCTACACCTTC. It yields the protein CASYTGGYGYTF.

The V gene is TRBV9, the J gene TRBJ2-1; 15 nucleotides line up with TRBD2. V lost 4 bases and J lost 7; bases outside the gene matches: 3. CDR1 SGDLS and CDR2 YYNGEE come from the germline V gene. The CDR3 loop spans 15 amino acids. The DNA of the CDR3 is TGTGCCAGCAGCCCAGGACTAGCGGGGGGGAATGAGCAGTTCTTC. The encoded protein is CASSPGLAGGNEQFF.

The chain is built from TRBV10-1 and TRBJ2-5, with D uncertain. The J call is doubtful: the DNA matches TRBJ2-7 better. CDR1 is WNHNN and CDR2 is SYGVQD in the germline V gene (reference sequence). The CDR3 contains 14 residues. CDR3 protein: CASSESTGPYEQYF. The DNA of the CDR3 is TGCGCCAGCAGTGAGAGTACTGGTCCCTACGAGCAGTACTTC.

The rearrangement joins TRBV29-1 to TRBJ2-7, with D maybe TRBD2 (6 bases). This CDR3 comprises 14 residues. Germline-derived CDR1 and CDR2 are SQVTM and ANQGSEA. The V end lost 6 bases, the J end lost 7 bases, and 22 bases lay between the germline ends. This chain's CDR3 is CSVGTRRRVWEQYF. CDR3 nucleotide sequence: TGCAGCGTCGGTACCCGAAGGAGGGTGTGGGAGCAGTACTTC.

The chain is built from TRBV9 and TRBJ2-2; 7 bases map to TRBD1. After removal of 5 bases from V and 4 bases from J, the junction contained 5 bases not matched to a gene. The CDR3 runs 14 residues. The germline V gene encodes CDR1 SGDLS and CDR2 YYNGEE. Here the CDR3 DNA reads TGTGCCAGCAGAAGACAGGGTGGCACCGGGGAGCTGTTTTTT. Protein sequence: CASRRQGGTGELFF. Using reference TRBV9 and TRBJ2-2 for the parts outside the CDR3, the full variable domain is DSGVTQTPKHLITATGQRVTLRCSPRSGDLSVYWYQQSLDQGLQFLIQYYNGEERAKGNILERFSAQQFPDLHSELNLSSLELGDSALYFCASRRQGGTGELFFGEGSRLTVL.

This clone turned up a few times. The V call is TRBV2, the J call TRBJ1-5; 7 nucleotides align to TRBD1. V lost 7 bases to trimming and J lost 3 bases; unmatched junction nucleotides: 6. Germline V gene data show CDR1 as SNHLY and CDR2 as FYNNEI. This CDR3 region has 14 residues. The CDR3 DNA reads as TGTGCCAGCAAGACGGGACAGTTCAATCAGCCCCAGCATTTT. Translation gives CASKTGQFNQPQHF.

The chain carries TRBV13 and TRBJ1-1; D not certain. The CDR3 is made up of 11 amino acids. The ends were cut back, 8 bases at V and 6 bases at J, with 10 bases in the middle. CDR1 and CDR2 (germline): PRHDT, FYEKMQ (reference sequence). The CDR3 reads CASAGDAEAFF. The DNA of the CDR3 is TGTGCCAGCGCCGGAGACGCTGAAGCTTTCTTT.

The V gene is TRBV29-1, the J gene TRBJ2-1; TRBD2 aligns across 11 bases. CDR1 SQVTM and CDR2 ANQGSEA come from the germline V gene. The CDR3 runs to 15 residues. V shed 5 bases, J shed 0 bases, and the junction held 3 bases outside the gene matches. The CDR3 DNA reads as TGCAGCGTTTGTAGCGGGAGGGCCTCCTACAATGAGCAGTTCTTC. Its protein is CSVCSGRASYNEQFF.

This chain links TRBV27 with TRBJ2-3; 7 bases line up with TRBD1. The CDR3 contains 16 residues. The germline V gene encodes CDR1 MNHEY and CDR2 SMNVEV (reference sequence). Trimming took 0 bases from V and 1 from J; bases not matched to a gene: 4. The CDR3 DNA reads as TGTGCCAGCAGTTTATCGACAGGGCTCGGCACAGATACGCAGTATTTT. This encodes CASSLSTGLGTDTQYF.

The V gene is TRBV28, the J gene TRBJ2-7, with TRBD2 matching over 7 bases. This CDR3 contains 14 residues. The germline V gene has CDR1 MDHEN and CDR2 SYDVKM. V was pared by 6 bases and J by 0 bases, with 5 bases of the junction left unmatched. CDR3 nucleotides: TGTGCCAGCAGACCTAGCGGTAGCTCCTACGAGCAGTACTTC. As protein: CASRPSGSSYEQYF.

The chain links TRBV5-1 to TRBJ2-5; 10 nucleotides align to TRBD2. The J call may not be correct, given that the DNA end is closer to TRBJ2-7. Germline-derived CDR1 and CDR2 are SGHRS and YFSETQ. This CDR3 contains 14 residues. Written as DNA, the CDR3 is TGCGCCAGCAGCCCCGTAGCGGGGGGTAGCGAGCAGTACTTC. This codes for CASSPVAGGSEQYF.

The rearrangement links TRBV7-2 to TRBJ2-7, with TRBD2 matching over 10 bases. CDR3 length: 15 amino acids. Germline assignment: CDR1 SGHTA and CDR2 FQGNSA. The V gene end was trimmed by 3 bases and the J gene end by 1 base; junction bases not matched to a gene: 3. The CDR3 nucleotides read TGTGCCAGCAGCTTTGGACTAGCGGTATCCTACGAGCAGTACTTC. Protein sequence: CASSFGLAVSYEQYF.

The V call is TRBV5-6, the J call TRBJ1-2, with 7 bases aligning to TRBD1. Germline V CDR1 and CDR2: SGHDT, YYEEEE. The CDR3 has 13 amino acids. V shed 0 bases, J shed 7 bases, and the junction held 3 bases outside the gene matches. The CDR3 loop is CASSLGGGSGYTF. CDR3 DNA sequence: TGTGCCAGCAGCTTGGGAGGGGGCTCTGGCTACACCTTC.

This sequence joins TRBV18 and TRBJ2-7; D call uncertain. The V end was cut by 1 base, the J end by 6 bases, with 10 bases between. The length of the CDR3 is 13 residues. Germline CDR1 reads KGHSH; CDR2 reads LQKENI. The CDR3 nucleotides are TGTGCCAGCTCACCACAGTATGGCGGCGAGCAGTACTTC. Protein product: CASSPQYGGEQYF. Filled out from reference TRBV18 and TRBJ2-7, the complete variable domain reads NAGVMQNPRHLVRRRGQEARLRCSPMKGHSHVYWYRQLPEEGLKFMVYLQKENIIDESGMPKERFSAEFPKEGPSILRIQQVVRGDSAAYFCASSPQYGGEQYFGPGTRLTVT.

This clone was detected once. CDR3: CASSYTGTVVEQYF. The CDR3 DNA reads TGTGCCAGCAGCTACACCGGGACAGTTGTTGAGCAGTACTTC. The rearrangement joins TRBV7-8 to TRBJ2-7; 7 bases fit TRBD1. CDR3 length: 14 residues. Looked up from germline, CDR1 is SGHVS and CDR2 is FQNEAQ. The trim removed 4 bases at V and 7 bases at J, leaving 10 bases unmatched.

V usage is TRBV10-1 and J usage is TRBJ2-7; D uncertain. Deletions cut 3 bases from V and 6 bases from J, with 12 bases between. CDR1 WNHNN and CDR2 SYGVQD come from the germline V gene (reference sequence). The CDR3 runs 13 residues. The chain's CDR3 is CASSENYLGEQYF. For the CDR3, the DNA is TGCGCCAGCAGTGAAAACTACCTTGGCGAGCAGTACTTC.

The V call is TRBV19, the J call TRBJ1-5; D not resolved. Trimming took 2 bases from V and 12 from J, leaving 17 bases between them. Germline assignment: CDR1 LNHDA and CDR2 SQIVND (reference sequence). The CDR3 runs to 14 residues. The CDR3 coding sequence is TGTGCCAGTAGTATAACCGCGACCTCAGGAAACCAGCATTTT. It encodes CASSITATSGNQHF.

A single count supports this clone. V gene TRBV10-3 combines with J gene TRBJ1-1; D unclear. Trimming removed 2 bases at V and 3 bases at J, with 16 bases between. The CDR3 spans 16 residues. The germline CDR1 and CDR2 sequences are ENHRY and SYGVKD. Written as DNA, the CDR3 is TGTGCCATCAGTGAGCCAAAAGGCCGACGGGACACTGAAGCTTTCTTT. This encodes CAISEPKGRRDTEAFF.

This chain joins TRBV30 and TRBJ1-5; D gene unclear. V was pared by 0 bases and J by 5 bases, with 8 bases between. The CDR3 has 13 amino acids. CDR1 GTSNPN and CDR2 SVGIG come from the germline V gene (reference sequence). CDR3 sequence: CAWSVGEDQPQHF. CDR3 nucleotides: TGTGCCTGGAGTGTTGGGGAGGATCAGCCCCAGCATTTT.

This clone appeared a few times. Other DNA sequences in the sample encode the same CDR3. The chain uses TRBV9 and TRBJ2-3; perhaps TRBD2 as D (6 bases). Germline values: CDR1 SGDLS, CDR2 YYNGEE. V shed 0 bases and J shed 6 bases, with 11 bases lying between them. This CDR3 has 14 amino acids. DNA for the CDR3: TGTGCCAGCAGCGTAGTCGGGAGAGGTGATACGCAGTATTTT. Translated: CASSVVGRGDTQYF.